One sample yielded the 20 T cell receptor beta chains listed below, sequenced in a study of blood T cell repertoires in COVID-19. TCRdb's table, derived via immunoSEQ multiplex PCR, lists solely in-frame clones and lacks some. Of hundreds of thousands of clones in the sample, 75% to 90% were seen once. Sequenced input: PBMCs or T cells enriched from blood (not recorded which). These receptors were collected from a woman aged 25-40 years who had recovered from COVID-19.

This chain uses TRBV5-3 with TRBJ2-1, with TRBD2 identical over 14 bases. TRBV5-3 is an open reading frame, and its role is uncertain. The CDR3 has 17 amino acids. V lost 10 bases to trimming and J lost 9 bases; unmatched junction nucleotides: 18. Written as DNA, the CDR3 is TGTGCCTCAGACCTGGGACTAGCGGGAGTAAGGGTGCGTGAGCAGTTCTTC. Protein sequence: CASDLGLAGVRVREQFF.

The V call is TRBV5-1, the J call TRBJ2-2, with D maybe TRBD1 (5 bases). From germline, CDR1 is SGHRS and CDR2 YFSETQ. The CDR3 sequence is 14 residues long. V lost 1 base and J 1 base, leaving 5 bases between the germline ends. The CDR3 region has the DNA TGCGCCAGCAGCTTGAGGGGGAACACCGGGGAGCTGTTTTTT. This sequence encodes CASSLRGNTGELFF.

V gene TRBV4-1 combines with J gene TRBJ1-1; a weak D match, TRBD1 (5 bases). Germline V lookup: CDR1 MGHRA, CDR2 YSYEKL. The CDR3 is 19 residues long. The V end was cut by 4 bases, the J end by 0 bases, with 24 bases between. The CDR3 spells CASSLSTGTLGGMNTEAFF. The DNA for the CDR3 is TGCGCCAGCAGCCTATCAACCGGGACCCTAGGAGGGATGAACACTGAAGCTTTCTTT.

This clone was observed once. This chain connects TRBV6-5 to TRBJ1-1; tentative D call: TRBD1 (6 bases). Trimming stripped 5 bases from V and 2 bases from J, with 12 bases between. From germline, CDR1 is MNHEY and CDR2 SVGAGI. The CDR3 runs to 14 residues. DNA for the CDR3: TGTGCCAGCAGTCTGGACAGCAGAAACACTGAAGCTTTCTTT. This sequence encodes CASSLDSRNTEAFF.

Remarks on this clone: Mismatch with germline at one junction end may stem from a read error. The V gene is TRBV4-1, the J gene TRBJ2-3; TRBD2 matches at 8 bases. CDR3 length: 16 residues. CDR1 and CDR2 (germline): MGHRA, YSYEKL. The CDR3 protein is CASTQVAGLSTDTQYF. The DNA for the CDR3 is TGCGCCAGCACCCAAGTAGCGGGGCTAAGCACAGATACGCAGTATTTT.

The chain recombines TRBV7-6 with TRBJ1-1; D perhaps matches TRBD1 (5 bases). The ends were cut back, 4 bases at V and 4 bases at J, with 16 bases in the middle. The CDR3 length is 15 residues. Germline V gene data show CDR1 as SGHVS and CDR2 as FNYEAQ. The CDR3 nucleotides read TGTGCCAGCAGCTGGCCGGGACTCGATTCCACTGAAGCTTTCTTT. Protein: CASSWPGLDSTEAFF.

The chain carries TRBV28 and TRBJ2-7; D may be TRBD1 (5 bases). The CDR3 has 15 residues. Trimming pared 3 bases from V and 2 bases from J, leaving 14 bases between. Per the germline V gene, CDR1 is MDHEN and CDR2 is SYDVKM. CDR3 sequence reads: CASSFTGRRPYEQYF. CDR3 bases: TGTGCCAGCAGTTTTACAGGCAGAAGACCCTACGAGCAGTACTTC.

V and J are TRBV28 and TRBJ1-2; 10 positions agree with TRBD1. J was trimmed by 8 bases and V by 3 bases; bases with no gene match: 12. The CDR3 is 16 residues long. Looked up from germline, CDR1 is MDHEN and CDR2 is SYDVKM. In nucleotides, the CDR3 is TGTGCCAGCAGTTTGCTATACGGGACAGGGGTAAGCGGCTACACCTTC. Translation gives CASSLLYGTGVSGYTF.

V gene TRBV19 combines with J gene TRBJ2-2; 7 nucleotides line up with TRBD2. The ends lost 3 bases at V and 4 bases at J; junction bases unmatched: 8. CDR3 size: 16 residues. The germline CDR1 and CDR2 sequences are LNHDA and SQIVND (reference sequence). CDR3 loop: CASSIRAGGGTGELFF. CDR3 DNA sequence: TGTGCCAGTAGTATCAGGGCAGGCGGGGGCACCGGGGAGCTGTTTTTT.

The chain recombines TRBV5-1 with TRBJ1-5; D possibly corresponds to TRBD1 (5 bases). Germline V gene sequence: CDR1 SGHRS, CDR2 YFSETQ. The V end was cut by 0 bases, the J end by 7 bases, with 17 bases between. This CDR3 has 16 residues. In DNA form, the CDR3 reads TGCGCCAGCAGCTTGGGCCCAGGGTCGGTTGGACAGCCCCAGCATTTT. Its protein is CASSLGPGSVGQPQHF. The full variable domain, with the rest looked up from reference TRBV5-1 and TRBJ1-5, is KAGVTQTPRYLIKTRGQQVTLSCSPISGHRSVSWYQQTPGQGLQFLFEYFSETQRNKGNFPGRFSGRQFSNSRSEMNVSTLELGDSALYLCASSLGPGSVGQPQHFGDGTRLSIL.

In this sample, this clone turned up a few times. J is TRBJ1-2 and V is TRBV7-2; unclear D gene. V lost 1 base, J lost 1 base, and 4 bases lay in between. The CDR3 totals 13 residues. CDR1 SGHTA and CDR2 FQGNSA come from the germline V gene. The CDR3 DNA follows: TGTGCCAGCAGCTTAGAGAGTAACTATGGCTACACCTTC. It codes for CASSLESNYGYTF.

The chain combines TRBV2 with TRBJ2-1; 11 bases agree with TRBD2. The CDR3 consists of 15 residues. CDR1 SNHLY and CDR2 FYNNEI come from the germline V gene. V trimming: 7 bases; J trimming: 4 bases; junction bases outside the gene matches: 6. CDR3 DNA: TGTGCCAGCAAGTTAGGGACTAGCGGTTACAATGAGCAGTTCTTC. Translation: CASKLGTSGYNEQFF.

The chain couples TRBV7-9 to TRBJ1-5, with TRBD1 matching over 9 bases. J lost 6 bases, V lost 3 bases, and 6 bases had no gene match. The V gene's germline CDR1 is SEHNR and CDR2 FQNEAQ (reference sequence). The CDR3 covers 15 residues. The CDR3: CASSLTGGDVQPQHF. The DNA for the CDR3 is TGTGCCAGCAGCTTGACAGGGGGAGACGTTCAGCCCCAGCATTTT.

J is TRBJ2-2 and V is TRBV2; 8 bases line up with TRBD2. Germline values: CDR1 SNHLY, CDR2 FYNNEI. Trimming took 2 bases from V and 5 from J; bases not matched to a gene: 4. The CDR3 runs 15 residues. The CDR3 region has the DNA TGTGCCAGCAGTGAATTGCCTAGCGGGACCGGGGAGCTGTTTTTT. This translates into CASSELPSGTGELFF.

This chain joins TRBV19 and TRBJ2-1; 9 bases line up with TRBD2. Germline values: CDR1 LNHDA, CDR2 SQIVND (reference sequence). There are 14 residues in the CDR3. The ends lost 4 bases at V and 7 bases at J; junction bases unmatched: 5. The CDR3 DNA reads TGTGCCAGTAGTAGGACTAGCGAGTATAATGAGCAGTTCTTC. Translation: CASSRTSEYNEQFF.

This sequence joins TRBV29-1 and TRBJ1-2; D not resolved. The CDR3 sequence is 13 residues long. Per germline, CDR1 SQVTM and CDR2 ANQGSEA. V was shortened by 4 bases and J by 5 bases, with 14 bases between the two germline ends. In nucleotides, the CDR3 is TGCAGCGTTGGTACCGGACTGAGTTATGGCTACACCTTC. The encoded protein is CSVGTGLSYGYTF.

This chain connects TRBV29-1 to TRBJ2-7; TRBD1 matches at 10 bases. This CDR3 spans 13 amino acids. Germline CDR1 reads SQVTM; CDR2 reads ANQGSEA. With V trimmed by 4 bases and J by 5 bases, 5 bases remained unmatched. CDR3 DNA: TGCAGCGTTGGGGGACAGGGGCACGACGAGCAGTACTTC. Amino acids: CSVGGQGHDEQYF.

The V gene is TRBV30, the J gene TRBJ2-1, with D unresolved. The germline CDR1 and CDR2 sequences are GTSNPN and SVGIG (reference sequence). Trimming shortened V by 2 bases and J by 3 bases, and 5 bases separated the two germline ends. The CDR3 is made up of 12 amino acids. CDR3 loop: CAWSPNYNEQFF. The CDR3 bases are TGTGCCTGGAGTCCCAACTACAATGAGCAGTTCTTC.

The V and J genes are TRBV4-3 and TRBJ1-1; D is possibly TRBD1 (6 bases). Trimming left V 3 bases short and J 2 bases short, with 13 bases between. The CDR3 length is 15 residues. CDR1 LGHNA and CDR2 YSLEER come from the germline V gene. The CDR3 DNA reads TGCGCCAGCAGCCAGGACTGGACAGACAACACTGAAGCTTTCTTT. It specifies CASSQDWTDNTEAFF.

Remarks on this clone: Other DNA sequences within the sample encode an identical CDR3. The rearrangement links TRBV20-1 to TRBJ2-7; TRBD1 matches at 9 bases. V dropped 6 bases and J dropped 4; count of bases not matched to a gene: 1. From germline, CDR1 is DFQATT and CDR2 SNEGSKA (reference sequence). CDR3 size: 11 residues. The CDR3 protein is CSADRGYEQYF. The CDR3, as DNA: TGCAGTGCCGACAGGGGGTACGAGCAGTACTTC.